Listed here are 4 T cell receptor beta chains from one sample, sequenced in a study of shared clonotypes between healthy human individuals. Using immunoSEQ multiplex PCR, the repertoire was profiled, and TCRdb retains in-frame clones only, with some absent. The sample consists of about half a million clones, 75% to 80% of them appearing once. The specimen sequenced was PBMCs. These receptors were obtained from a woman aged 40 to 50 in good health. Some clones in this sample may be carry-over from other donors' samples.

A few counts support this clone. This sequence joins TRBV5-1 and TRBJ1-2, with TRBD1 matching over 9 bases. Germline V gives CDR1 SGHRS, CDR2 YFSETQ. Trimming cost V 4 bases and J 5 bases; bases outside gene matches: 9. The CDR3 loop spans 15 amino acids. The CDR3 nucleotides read TGCGCCAGCAGCCCCTGGACAGGGGAAGGGTATGGCTACACCTTC. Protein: CASSPWTGEGYGYTF.

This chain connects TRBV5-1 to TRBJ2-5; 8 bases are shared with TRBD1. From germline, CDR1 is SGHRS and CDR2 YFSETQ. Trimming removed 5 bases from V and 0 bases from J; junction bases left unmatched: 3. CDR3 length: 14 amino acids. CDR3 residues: CASSRTGNQETQYF. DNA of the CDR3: TGCGCCAGCAGTCGGACAGGGAACCAAGAGACCCAGTACTTC.

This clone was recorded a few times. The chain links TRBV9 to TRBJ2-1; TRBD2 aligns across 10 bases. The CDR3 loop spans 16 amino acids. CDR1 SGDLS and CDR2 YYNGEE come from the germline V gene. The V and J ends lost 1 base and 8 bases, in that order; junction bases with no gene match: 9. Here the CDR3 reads CASSVSLVAGGDEQFF. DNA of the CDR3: TGTGCCAGCAGCGTAAGTTTGGTAGCGGGAGGCGATGAGCAGTTCTTC. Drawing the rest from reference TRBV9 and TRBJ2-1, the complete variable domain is DSGVTQTPKHLITATGQRVTLRCSPRSGDLSVYWYQQSLDQGLQFLIQYYNGEERAKGNILERFSAQQFPDLHSELNLSSLELGDSALYFCASSVSLVAGGDEQFFGPGTRLTVL.

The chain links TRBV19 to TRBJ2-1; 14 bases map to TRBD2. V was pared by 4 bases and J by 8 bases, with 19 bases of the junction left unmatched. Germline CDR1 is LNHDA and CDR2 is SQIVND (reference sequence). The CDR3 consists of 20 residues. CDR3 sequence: CASSTGTSGSFYHGHDEQFF. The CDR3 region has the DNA TGTGCCAGTAGTACAGGGACTAGCGGGAGCTTTTATCACGGTCACGATGAGCAGTTCTTC.